Listed below are T cell receptor beta chains from one sample, sequenced in a study of Graves' ophthalmopathy and Graves' hyperthyroidism. MiXCR, run by TCRdb on the multiplex PCR reads, gives a single entry per CDR3 protein. The table lists over a million distinct CDR3 sequences, about 35% of them singletons, with over 8.5% in the top ten. Sequenced sample: peripheral blood or thyroid tissue (not recorded which). The receptors here all came from an adult man with Graves' hyperthyroidism. Each CDR3 is given with its conserved first and last residue. The D gene is left open where the match is weak. Expanded clones are given a class, and other clones once, few, many or no size at all.

D gene | J gene | V gene | clone size | CDR3 protein | CDR3 DNA
TRBD1 | TRBJ1-1 | TRBV20-1 | many | CSAFGQGIRNTEAFF | TGCAGTGCCTTCGGACAGGGGATTCGGAACACTGAAGCTTTCTTT
TRBD1 | TRBJ1-6 | TRBV24-1 | - | CATSDWTGYSPLHF | TGTGCCACCAGTGATTGGACAGGGTACTCACCCCTCCACTTT
TRBD1 | TRBJ1-2 | TRBV19 | - | CASSTGQGFRRGYTF | TGTGCCAGTAGTACCGGACAGGGGTTTCGGCGTGGCTACACCTTC
- | TRBJ1-4 | TRBV11-2 | many | CASSEAWGKLFF | TGTGCCAGCAGCGAGGCGTGGGGAAAACTGTTTTTT
TRBD2 | TRBJ2-7 | TRBV12-3/TRBV12-4 | many | CASSSGGQEQYF | TGTGCCAGCAGTTCGGGGGGTCAAGAGCAGTACTTC
TRBD1 | TRBJ1-4 | TRBV30 | few | CAWSTNRGSGEKLFF | TGTGCCTGGAGTACGAACAGGGGAAGTGGGGAAAAACTGTTTTTT
TRBD1 | TRBJ1-5 | TRBV7-8 | few | CASSFVGTGGDQPQHF | TGTGCCAGCAGCTTCGTCGGGACAGGGGGGGATCAGCCCCAGCATTTT
TRBD1 | TRBJ2-7 | TRBV20-1 | many | CSARGWARDRVYEQYF | TGCAGTGCTAGAGGATGGGCCCGGGACAGAGTCTACGAGCAGTACTTC
- | TRBJ2-5 | TRBV24-1 | - | CATSGSWMETQYF | TGTGCCACCAGTGGTTCATGGATGGAGACCCAGTACTTC
- | TRBJ1-4 | TRBV10-3 | many | CAIAEEGFGEKLFF | TGTGCCATCGCGGAGGAGGGGTTTGGTGAAAAACTGTTTTTT
TRBD2 | TRBJ2-5 | TRBV7-2 | once | CASSFGGTRQETQYF | TGTGCCAGCAGTTTTGGCGGGACTAGGCAAGAGACCCAGTACTTC
TRBD2 | TRBJ2-7 | TRBV10-3 | many | CAISESGRRYEQYF | TGTGCCATCAGTGAGAGCGGGAGGAGGTACGAGCAGTACTTC
- | TRBJ1-5 | TRBV19 | many | CASSIEGRDQPQHF | TGTGCCAGTAGTATAGAAGGCAGGGATCAGCCCCAGCATTTT
- | TRBJ1-1 | TRBV6-5 | - | CASSYNSPEAFF | TGTGCCAGCAGTTATAACAGCCCTGAAGCTTTCTTT
- | TRBJ2-5 | TRBV11-2 | many | CASSPIASQETQYF | TGTGCCAGCAGCCCCATAGCGTCCCAAGAGACCCAGTACTTC
- | TRBJ1-1 | TRBV11-2 | - | CASSLDSVRETEAFF | TGTGCCAGCAGCTTAGATAGCGTCAGGGAAACTGAAGCTTTCTTT
- | TRBJ2-5 | TRBV5-1 | - | CASSQNSQETQYF | TGCGCCAGCAGCCAAAACAGCCAAGAGACCCAGTACTTC
TRBD1 | TRBJ1-1 | TRBV9 | many | CASSVDGQGWNTEAFF | TGTGCCAGCAGCGTAGATGGACAGGGATGGAACACTGAAGCTTTCTTT
- | TRBJ2-5 | TRBV4-3 | - | CASSRGQHELETQYF | TGCGCCAGCAGCCGGGGACAACACGAGCTGGAGACCCAGTACTTC
- | TRBJ2-5 | TRBV6-2/TRBV6-3 | - | CASSYLVETQYF | TGTGCCAGCAGTTACTTGGTAGAGACCCAGTACTTC
TRBD1 | TRBJ1-4 | TRBV7-2 | - | CASSPGQVHDQEEKLFF | TGTGCCAGCAGCCCAGGACAGGTACACGATCAAGAGGAAAAACTGTTTTTT
- | TRBJ2-6 | TRBV10-3 | - | CAIRTENSGANVLTF | TGTGCCATCAGGACAGAGAACTCTGGGGCCAACGTCCTGACTTTC
TRBD1 | TRBJ1-2 | TRBV18 | few | CASSPPDRGLAYGYTF | TGTGCCAGCTCACCACCCGACAGGGGGCTTGCCTATGGCTACACCTTC
TRBD1 | TRBJ1-5 | TRBV20-1 | - | CSARARQGRSNQPQHF | TGCAGTGCTAGAGCCCGACAGGGGCGCAGCAATCAGCCCCAGCATTTT
TRBD1 | TRBJ1-5 | TRBV29-1 | few | CSAEWTGGGNQPQHF | TGCAGCGCGGAATGGACAGGCGGAGGTAATCAGCCCCAGCATTTT
- | TRBJ2-5 | TRBV29-1 | many | CSVEDRTDQETQYF | TGCAGCGTTGAAGACCGGACAGACCAAGAGACCCAGTACTTC
TRBD2 | TRBJ2-2 | TRBV5-1 | - | CASSLAGTSEVLTGELFF | TGTGCCAGCAGCCTCGCCGGGACTAGCGAAGTCCTCACCGGGGAGCTGTTTTTT
TRBD2 | TRBJ2-5 | TRBV20-1 | few | CSASTSGSETQYF | TGCAGTGCTAGTACTAGCGGGAGTGAGACCCAGTACTTC
- | TRBJ1-5 | TRBV7-2 | many | CASSLAVNLQGQPQHF | TGTGCCAGCAGCTTAGCGGTCAATCTCCAAGGTCAGCCCCAGCATTTT
- | TRBJ1-5 | TRBV19 | - | CASSMWGYSNQPQHF | TGTGCCAGTAGTATGTGGGGGTATAGCAATCAGCCCCAGCATTTT
- | TRBJ1-1 | TRBV7-9 | - | CASSLISVASEAFF | TGTGCCAGCAGCCTTATATCGGTGGCCAGTGAAGCTTTCTTT
TRBD1 | TRBJ1-5 | TRBV12-3/TRBV12-4 | many | CASSLGTENQPQHF | TGTGCCAGCAGCCTTGGGACAGAAAATCAGCCCCAGCATTTT
TRBD2 | TRBJ2-1 | TRBV24-1 | - | CATSDLGAGGRNEQFF | TGTGCCACCAGTGATTTGGGAGCGGGGGGGCGTAATGAGCAGTTCTTC
TRBD1 | TRBJ1-3 | TRBV20-1 | few | CSARALPGQGFAGNTIYF | TGCAGTGCTAGAGCTCTTCCGGGACAGGGTTTCGCTGGAAACACCATATATTTT
- | TRBJ1-6 | TRBV7-9 | - | CASSASTGNSPLHF | TGTGCCAGCAGCGCTAGTACGGGAAATTCACCCCTCCACTTT
TRBD1 | TRBJ1-2 | TRBV12-3/TRBV12-4 | many | CASSGRDRGVGYTF | TGTGCCAGCAGTGGCCGGGACAGGGGAGTTGGCTACACCTTC
- | TRBJ2-2 | TRBV20-1 | - | CSASLVRGTGELFF | TGCAGTGCTAGCCTTGTTCGGGGCACCGGGGAGCTGTTTTTT
- | TRBJ2-5 | TRBV12-3/TRBV12-4 | many | CASNPRGEETQYF | TGTGCCAGCAACCCGCGGGGTGAGGAGACCCAGTACTTC
TRBD1 | TRBJ1-5 | TRBV20-1 | once | CSARGDRGRSNQPQHF | TGCAGTGCTAGAGGAGACAGGGGGCGAAGCAATCAGCCCCAGCATTTT
- | TRBJ2-7 | TRBV7-3 | few | CASSSSQGRKGLYEQYF | TGTGCCAGCAGCTCCTCGCAGGGACGAAAGGGCCTTTACGAGCAGTACTTC
- | TRBJ2-5 | TRBV10-3 | - | CAISVGSGTQYF | TGTGCCATCAGTGTGGGTAGCGGGACCCAGTACTTC
- | TRBJ1-4 | TRBV25-1 | - | CASSEGQELFF | TGTGCCAGCAGTGAGGGACAAGAACTGTTTTTT
- | TRBJ1-1 | TRBV30 | - | CAWSAQRHTEAFF | TGTGCCTGGAGTGCCCAGAGGCACACTGAAGCTTTCTTT
- | TRBJ2-7 | TRBV7-8 | - | CASSLLRTSSTGEQYF | TGTGCCAGCAGCTTACTGCGGACCTCCTCAACTGGGGAGCAGTACTTC
TRBD1 | TRBJ2-7 | TRBV7-2 | many | CASSSSTGGPYEQYF | TGTGCCAGCAGCTCCTCTACAGGGGGCCCATACGAGCAGTACTTC
- | TRBJ1-1 | TRBV12-3/TRBV12-4 | many | CASTLARTEAFF | TGTGCCAGCACCCTGGCACGGACTGAAGCTTTCTTT
TRBD1 | TRBJ2-3 | TRBV10-3 | - | CAINTGGFADTQYF | TGTGCCATCAATACAGGGGGCTTCGCAGATACGCAGTATTTT
TRBD1 | TRBJ1-2 | TRBV20-1 | many | CSAPTGVSYGYTF | TGCAGTGCTCCCACAGGGGTTAGCTATGGCTACACCTTC
TRBD2 | TRBJ2-5 | TRBV6-5 | few | CASSHKAGGFRETQYF | TGTGCCAGCAGTCATAAAGCGGGGGGCTTTAGAGAGACCCAGTACTTC
TRBD1 | TRBJ2-5 | TRBV7-9 | many | CASRTGGYQETQYF | TGTGCCAGCAGGACAGGGGGTTACCAAGAGACCCAGTACTTC
- | TRBJ1-2 | TRBV7-2 | - | CAWSVGGTGGYTF | TGTGCCTGGAGTGTTGGGGGGACTGGTGGCTACACCTTC
- | TRBJ2-5 | TRBV10-3 | few | CASSSRVKTQYF | TGTGCCAGCAGTTCCAGGGTTAAGACCCAGTACTTC
TRBD1 | TRBJ1-1 | TRBV25-1 | - | CASPSMDRGPNTEAFF | TGTGCTAGCCCCTCCATGGACAGGGGTCCGAACACTGAAGCTTTCTTT
- | TRBJ2-7 | TRBV7-2 | few | CASSSEGQTYEQYF | TGTGCCAGCAGCTCGGAAGGACAGACCTACGAGCAGTACTTC
- | TRBJ2-7 | TRBV10-3 | many | CAISEGPEQYF | TGTGCCATCAGTGAAGGGCCCGAGCAGTACTTC
- | TRBJ2-7 | TRBV20-1 | many | CSASVGGYYEQYF | TGCAGTGCTAGTGTCGGGGGTTACTACGAGCAGTACTTC
- | TRBJ2-2 | TRBV7-2 | - | CASSLARLVRGELFF | TGTGCCAGCAGCTTAGCCCGCCTAGTTCGCGGGGAGCTGTTTTTT
- | TRBJ1-6 | TRBV7-9 | many | CASTGGGRYSPLHF | TGTGCCAGCACGGGAGGGGGACGGTACTCACCCCTCCACTTT
- | TRBJ1-4 | TRBV10-3 | once | CAIRKGSMPNEKLFF | TGTGCCATCAGGAAGGGAAGCATGCCGAATGAAAAACTGTTTTTT